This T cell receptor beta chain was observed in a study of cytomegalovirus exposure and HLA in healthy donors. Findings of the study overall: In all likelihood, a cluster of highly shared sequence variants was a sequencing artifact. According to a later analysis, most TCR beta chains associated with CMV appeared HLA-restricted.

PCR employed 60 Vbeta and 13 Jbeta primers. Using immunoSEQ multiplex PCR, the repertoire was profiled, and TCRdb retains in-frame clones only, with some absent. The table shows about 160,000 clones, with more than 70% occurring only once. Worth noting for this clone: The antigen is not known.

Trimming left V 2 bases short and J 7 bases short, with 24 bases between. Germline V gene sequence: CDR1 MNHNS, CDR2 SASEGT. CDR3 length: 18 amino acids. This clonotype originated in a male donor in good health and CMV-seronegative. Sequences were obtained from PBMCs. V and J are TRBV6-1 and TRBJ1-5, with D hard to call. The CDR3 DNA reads TGTGCCAGCAGTGAACGCACGGGGTTCGAGGTCCTGATGCAGCCCCAGCATTTT. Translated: CASSERTGFEVLMQPQHF.